A selection of T cell receptor beta chains follows, all from one sample in a study of T-cell memory formation after mild COVID-19. TCRdb used MiXCR to reprocess the 5' RACE reads, holding one entry per CDR3 protein. The repertoire holds hundreds of thousands of distinct CDR3 sequences, with less than 25% as singletons. Sequences were obtained from PBMCs or a T cell subset sorted from them (not recorded which). Source of these receptors: an adult woman who had mild COVID-19 (a few samples of this study predate the infection). Cell type and time point are not known. The CDR3 runs from the conserved cysteine through the conserved F or W. The D gene is left open where the match is weak. Only part of the rows carry a size: once, few, many, or a class if the clone is expanded.

v_call: TRBV27
j_call: TRBJ2-1
clone_size: .
d_call: TRBD2
cdr3_aa: CASSKAGAWNEQFF
cdr3_nt: TGTGCCAGCAGTAAGGCGGGAGCCTGGAATGAGCAGTTCTTC

v_call: TRBV5-1
j_call: TRBJ2-3
clone_size: few
d_call: TRBD1
cdr3_aa: CASSPRQGPADTQYF
cdr3_nt: TGCGCCAGCAGCCCAAGACAGGGCCCCGCAGATACGCAGTATTTT

v_call: TRBV12-3/TRBV12-4
j_call: TRBJ1-3
clone_size: few
d_call: .
cdr3_aa: CASSSSEGNTIYF
cdr3_nt: TGTGCCAGCAGTTCTTCCGAGGGAAACACCATATATTTT

v_call: TRBV7-2
j_call: TRBJ2-7
clone_size: .
d_call: .
cdr3_aa: CASSSPPLVSKGEQYF
cdr3_nt: TGTGCCAGCAGCTCCCCACCGCTAGTCTCTAAGGGGGAGCAGTACTTC

v_call: TRBV7-3
j_call: TRBJ2-1
clone_size: few
d_call: TRBD2
cdr3_aa: CASSPRLALMHEQFF
cdr3_nt: TGTGCCAGCAGCCCCAGACTAGCCCTTATGCACGAGCAGTTCTTC

v_call: TRBV7-3
j_call: TRBJ2-3
clone_size: many
d_call: TRBD2
cdr3_aa: CASSLTLAGVENTQYF
cdr3_nt: TGTGCCAGCAGCTTAACGCTAGCGGGAGTGGAGAATACGCAGTATTTT

v_call: TRBV3-1
j_call: TRBJ2-3
clone_size: .
d_call: .
cdr3_aa: CASSSHQGRESTDTQYF
cdr3_nt: TGTGCCAGCAGCTCCCACCAGGGCCGGGAGAGCACAGATACGCAGTATTTT

v_call: TRBV6-2/TRBV6-3
j_call: TRBJ2-7
clone_size: few
d_call: TRBD2
cdr3_aa: CASSPAWTSGTYEQYF
cdr3_nt: TGTGCCAGCAGCCCAGCATGGACTAGCGGAACCTACGAGCAGTACTTC

v_call: TRBV2
j_call: TRBJ2-3
clone_size: few
d_call: TRBD2
cdr3_aa: CASSEAGGGELLEVDTQYF
cdr3_nt: TGTGCCAGCAGTGAAGCCGGCGGGGGGGAGTTGCTGGAAGTTGATACGCAGTATTTT

v_call: TRBV12-3/TRBV12-4
j_call: TRBJ1-5
clone_size: few
d_call: .
cdr3_aa: CASSSTGFNQPQHF
cdr3_nt: TGTGCCAGCAGCTCGACGGGTTTCAATCAGCCCCAGCATTTT

v_call: TRBV13
j_call: TRBJ1-2
clone_size: .
d_call: .
cdr3_aa: CASSPAGQSYGYTF
cdr3_nt: TGTGCCAGCAGCCCCGCCGGGCAGAGCTATGGCTACACCTTC

v_call: TRBV6-1
j_call: TRBJ2-1
clone_size: few
d_call: TRBD1
cdr3_aa: CASRGQPNNEQFF
cdr3_nt: TGTGCCAGCAGGGGACAGCCTAACAATGAGCAGTTCTTC

v_call: TRBV7-2
j_call: TRBJ2-5
clone_size: few
d_call: .
cdr3_aa: CASSLTGTPQETQYF
cdr3_nt: TGTGCCAGCAGCTTAACCGGGACACCCCAAGAGACCCAGTACTTC

v_call: TRBV7-2
j_call: TRBJ1-2
clone_size: .
d_call: .
cdr3_aa: CASSLGSSGAGYTF
cdr3_nt: TGTGCCAGCAGCTTGGGTTCGAGTGGAGCCGGCTACACCTTC

v_call: TRBV5-6
j_call: TRBJ2-5
clone_size: few
d_call: .
cdr3_aa: CASSSRDTGETQYF
cdr3_nt: TGTGCCAGCAGCTCCAGGGATACCGGGGAGACCCAGTACTTC

v_call: TRBV4-2
j_call: TRBJ2-1
clone_size: .
d_call: TRBD2
cdr3_aa: CASSQDIISGIIHEQFF
cdr3_nt: TGTGCCAGCAGCCAAGATATTATTAGCGGGATCATTCATGAGCAGTTCTTC

v_call: TRBV7-2
j_call: TRBJ2-3
clone_size: few
d_call: TRBD2
cdr3_aa: CASSHTSGGRADTQYF
cdr3_nt: TGTGCCAGCAGCCATACTAGCGGGGGTCGTGCAGATACGCAGTATTTT

v_call: TRBV24-1
j_call: TRBJ2-7
clone_size: .
d_call: TRBD2
cdr3_aa: CATSAGSGRGYEQYF
cdr3_nt: TGTGCCACCAGTGCCGGTAGCGGGAGGGGGTACGAGCAGTACTTC

v_call: TRBV6-2/TRBV6-3
j_call: TRBJ1-1
clone_size: few
d_call: .
cdr3_aa: CASSRGGFEAFF
cdr3_nt: TGTGCCAGCAGTCGGGGCGGGTTTGAAGCTTTCTTT

v_call: TRBV24-1
j_call: TRBJ2-5
clone_size: .
d_call: TRBD1
cdr3_aa: CATGTVGETQYF
cdr3_nt: TGTGCCACCGGGACAGTGGGAGAGACCCAGTACTTC

v_call: TRBV3-1
j_call: TRBJ1-1
clone_size: many
d_call: .
cdr3_aa: CASSPSVNTEAFF
cdr3_nt: TGTGCCAGCAGCCCATCTGTGAACACTGAAGCTTTCTTT

v_call: TRBV27
j_call: TRBJ2-1
clone_size: few
d_call: .
cdr3_aa: CASSGRPVSPVNEQFF
cdr3_nt: TGTGCCAGCAGTGGTAGACCAGTCTCCCCCGTAAATGAGCAGTTCTTC

v_call: TRBV20-1
j_call: TRBJ1-2
clone_size: few
d_call: .
cdr3_aa: CSASGGWGNSGYTF
cdr3_nt: TGCAGTGCTAGCGGGGGTTGGGGGAACTCCGGCTACACCTTC

v_call: TRBV27
j_call: TRBJ2-7
clone_size: .
d_call: .
cdr3_aa: CASSLVGGPYEQYF
cdr3_nt: TGTGCCAGCAGTTTAGTGGGGGGTCCCTACGAGCAGTACTTC

v_call: TRBV24-1
j_call: TRBJ1-1
clone_size: .
d_call: .
cdr3_aa: CATSERGNTEAFF
cdr3_nt: TGTGCCACCAGTGAAAGGGGGAACACTGAAGCTTTCTTT

v_call: TRBV6-5
j_call: TRBJ2-7
clone_size: few
d_call: .
cdr3_aa: CASDLHAYEQYF
cdr3_nt: TGTGCCAGCGATCTGCATGCCTACGAGCAGTACTTC

v_call: TRBV9
j_call: TRBJ2-2
clone_size: many
d_call: .
cdr3_aa: CASSVTQGGTGELFF
cdr3_nt: TGTGCCAGCAGCGTGACACAGGGAGGCACCGGGGAGCTGTTTTTT

v_call: TRBV6-5
j_call: TRBJ1-1
clone_size: .
d_call: TRBD1
cdr3_aa: CASSAAGTAMAEAFF
cdr3_nt: TGTGCCAGCAGTGCCGCCGGGACAGCTATGGCTGAAGCTTTCTTT

v_call: TRBV5-1
j_call: TRBJ1-4
clone_size: once
d_call: .
cdr3_aa: CARRRVRDEKLFF
cdr3_nt: TGCGCCAGAAGGAGGGTCCGGGATGAAAAACTGTTTTTT